Listed below are T cell receptor beta chains from one sample, sequenced in a study of cytomegalovirus exposure and HLA in healthy donors. Generated by immunoSEQ multiplex PCR, the TCRdb table keeps only in-frame clones and is missing some. Of under 200,000 clones detected, around 68% appear once; the ten largest clones hold about 2.5%. Sequenced material: PBMCs. Receptors originate from a woman in her thirties or forties in good health and CMV-seropositive. The CDR3 runs from the conserved cysteine through the conserved F or W. The order of the fields is D gene, clone size, J gene, V gene, CDR3 DNA, CDR3 protein. The D gene is left open where the match is weak. The size field is filled for only some rows; it gives once, few, many or a size class.

d_gene: TRBD2; abundance: -; j_gene: TRBJ2-1; v_gene: TRBV4-3; CDR3nt: TGCGCCAGCAGCCAAGATGGGACTAGCGGGAGCTGTATAAGGTTCTTC; CDR3aa: CASSQDGTSGSCIRFF
d_gene: -; abundance: -; j_gene: TRBJ1-1; v_gene: TRBV2; CDR3nt: TGTGCCAGCAGTGAGGGAGGGGCGGGTAACACTGAAGCTTTCTTT; CDR3aa: CASSEGGAGNTEAFF
d_gene: TRBD2; abundance: -; j_gene: TRBJ2-1; v_gene: TRBV27; CDR3nt: TGTGCCAGCAGTTCCCTCCCACTAGCGTCTGAGCAGTTCTTC; CDR3aa: CASSSLPLASEQFF
d_gene: -; abundance: -; j_gene: TRBJ2-5; v_gene: TRBV5-1; CDR3nt: TGCGCCAGCAGCTTGGATAGCGAGGTGATTTTACGGACCCAGTACTTC; CDR3aa: CASSLDSEVILRTQYF
d_gene: -; abundance: -; j_gene: TRBJ1-5; v_gene: TRBV19; CDR3nt: TGTGCCAGTAGTAGTGACGGGAATAGCAATCAGCCCCAGCATTTT; CDR3aa: CASSSDGNSNQPQHF
d_gene: -; abundance: -; j_gene: TRBJ1-1; v_gene: TRBV11-2; CDR3nt: TGTGCCAGCAGCCTAATGTCAGGGCCAAGTATGAACACTGAAGCTTTCTTT; CDR3aa: CASSLMSGPSMNTEAFF
d_gene: TRBD2; abundance: few; j_gene: TRBJ2-7; v_gene: TRBV19; CDR3nt: TGTGCCAGTAGACCCGCTAGCGGGAGATTTTACGAGCAGTACTTC; CDR3aa: CASRPASGRFYEQYF
d_gene: TRBD2; abundance: -; j_gene: TRBJ2-7; v_gene: TRBV5-4; CDR3nt: TGTGCCAGCAGCCTGGGACTAGCCCGCGAGCAGTACTTC; CDR3aa: CASSLGLAREQYF
d_gene: TRBD2; abundance: -; j_gene: TRBJ2-7; v_gene: TRBV4-1; CDR3nt: TGCGCCAGCAGCCCCTTAGCGGGAGGGAACGAGCAGTACTTC; CDR3aa: CASSPLAGGNEQYF
d_gene: -; abundance: -; j_gene: TRBJ2-3; v_gene: TRBV15; CDR3nt: TGTGCCACCAGGTCGAACGGGGATACGCAGTATTTT; CDR3aa: CATRSNGDTQYF